The entry below gives a single T cell receptor beta chain sequence along with its context. Germline lookup yields CDR1 LGHNA and CDR2 YSLEER. The V and J ends lost 1 base and 8 bases, in that order; junction bases with no gene match: 22. CDR3 length: 20 residues. This sample stems from a study of blood T cell repertoires in COVID-19. Study-wide context: Whether acute or convalescent, the COVID-19 samples came from the United States, Italy and Spain. Nucleic acid was either cDNA or gDNA, and it came from T cells, B-cell-depleted T cells, or PBMCs.

In the study's own analysis: Estimation of nucleated cell counts relied on the amplification of reference gene primers. TCRdb keeps only in-frame clones here, not all; method: immunoSEQ multiplex PCR. The V and J calls and clone size come from that table; D and trimming were worked out from the DNA. The data show about 140,000 clones, with 81% seen just once and 7.5% to 9% held by the top ten. This receptor was obtained from a human donor in a cohort sampled during active COVID-19. This chain joins TRBV4-3 and TRBJ1-3; 8 nucleotides agree with TRBD1. Input material: peripheral blood. The CDR3 nucleotides read TGCGCCAGCAGCCAAGCCCCCGGGACAGGAATCTCTACGGGCCGGGACACCATATATTTT. Translating it yields CASSQAPGTGISTGRDTIYF.